One sample yielded the 13 T cell receptor beta chains listed below, sequenced in a study of cytomegalovirus exposure and HLA in healthy donors. This PCR relied on a set of 60 Vbeta primers and 13 Jbeta primers. Produced via immunoSEQ multiplex PCR; TCRdb's table is partial and in-frame only. The sample records some 74,000 clones, less than 85% being singletons. The sequenced sample consisted of PBMCs. Receptors were obtained from a male donor in good health and CMV-seronegative.

V gene TRBV7-3 combines with J gene TRBJ1-1; 7 bases match TRBD1. CDR3 length: 14 amino acids. The J segment lost 1 base and the V segment lost 4 bases, leaving 3 bases of the junction unmatched. From germline, CDR1 is SGHTA and CDR2 FQGTGA. The CDR3 DNA reads TGTGCCAGCAGCTCGGGACAGCAGAACACTGAAGCTTTCTTT. It translates to CASSSGQQNTEAFF.

This chain links TRBV5-6 with TRBJ2-1, with D possibly TRBD2 on 5 matching bases. Trimming shortened V by 2 bases and J by 10 bases, and 13 bases separated the two germline ends. Per the germline V gene, CDR1 is SGHDT and CDR2 is YYEEEE. The CDR3 runs to 13 residues. The CDR3 nucleotides are TGTGCCAGCAGCTTCGCCGAGGGCGGAGAGCAGTTCTTC. Translating it yields CASSFAEGGEQFF.

The V gene is TRBV7-2, the J gene TRBJ2-7, with 10 positions matching TRBD1. This CDR3 comprises 15 residues. V was pared by 5 bases and J by 1 base, with 5 bases of the junction left unmatched. CDR1 and CDR2 from the germline V gene are SGHTA and FQGNSA. CDR3 DNA: TGTGCCAGCAGCCCGGGACAGGGGTTATCCTACGAGCAGTACTTC. As protein: CASSPGQGLSYEQYF.

This clone was observed a handful of times. The chain employs TRBV6-5 and TRBJ1-1; 7 bases match TRBD1. V gave up 2 bases and J gave up 3 bases; unmatched junction bases: 6. CDR1 and CDR2 (germline): MNHEY, SVGAGI. The CDR3 is 15 amino acids. In DNA form, the CDR3 reads TGTGCCAGCAGTTACACAGGGGAATGGGACACTGAAGCTTTCTTT. Residues: CASSYTGEWDTEAFF.

The V gene is TRBV5-6, the J gene TRBJ1-6; TRBD1 aligns across 7 bases. The germline gives CDR1 SGHDT, CDR2 YYEEEE. The ends lost 4 bases at V and 0 bases at J; junction bases unmatched: 4. The CDR3 spans 16 residues. The CDR3 coding sequence is TGTGCCAGCAGCCAACAGGGGAGCTCCTATAATTCACCCCTCCACTTT. The encoded protein is CASSQQGSSYNSPLHF.

Here the CDR3 reads CASSPRWTSTTWGSYNEQFF. CDR3 DNA: TGCGCCAGCAGCCCCCGGTGGACTAGCACCACCTGGGGCTCCTACAATGAGCAGTTCTTC. The V call is TRBV5-1, the J call TRBJ2-1; 8 positions agree with TRBD2. This CDR3 is built from 20 residues. Trimming at V came to 4 bases and at J to 0 bases, leaving 18 bases not matched to a gene. Germline CDR1 reads SGHRS; CDR2 reads YFSETQ.

The J gene is TRBJ1-2, the V gene TRBV19, with a tentative D call TRBD1 (5 bases). Per germline, CDR1 LNHDA and CDR2 SQIVND (reference sequence). V lost 6 bases, J lost 0 bases, and 11 bases lay in between. CDR3 length: 14 residues. CDR3 amino acids: CASSAVQANYGYTF. CDR3 DNA sequence: TGTGCCAGTAGCGCCGTACAGGCTAACTATGGCTACACCTTC.

A note on this clone: Mismatch with germline at one junction end may stem from a read error. This chain links TRBV30 with TRBJ1-2; TRBD1 agrees at 10 bases. CDR1 is GTSNPN and CDR2 is SVGIG in the germline V gene (reference sequence). The CDR3 length is 14 residues. As DNA, the CDR3 is TGTGCCTGGAGTGCGGGACAGGGGTGGTATGGCTACCCCTTC. It is translated as CAWSAGQGWYGYPF.

This sequence joins TRBV7-6 and TRBJ2-7; TRBD2 matches at 8 bases. J was trimmed by 2 bases and V by 4 bases; bases with no gene match: 13. Germline V gives CDR1 SGHVS, CDR2 FNYEAQ. This CDR3 has 17 residues. The DNA of the CDR3 is TGTGCCAGCAGCTCCCTACTAGCGGAGGGGGGAACCTACGAGCAGTACTTC. Residues: CASSSLLAEGGTYEQYF.

The rearrangement uses TRBV7-6 and TRBJ2-5; TRBD1 is a possible D gene (6 bases). The V end lost 1 base, the J end lost 3 bases, and 18 bases lay between the germline ends. CDR1 is SGHVS and CDR2 is FNYEAQ in the germline V gene. The CDR3 runs 17 residues. CDR3 DNA: TGTGCCAGCAGCTTAGTTGTGGGAGTAAAGGGGGAAGAGACCCAGTACTTC. Protein product: CASSLVVGVKGEETQYF.

This CDR3 is CASAMTGSYEQYF. The DNA for the CDR3 is TGTGCCAGCGCCATGACAGGCTCCTACGAGCAGTACTTC. V is TRBV6-1 and J is TRBJ2-7, with D perhaps matching TRBD1 (6 bases). CDR1 and CDR2 from the germline V gene are MNHNS and SASEGT. Trimming stripped 8 bases from V and 0 bases from J, with 11 bases between. The CDR3 has 13 amino acids.

V is TRBV12-5 and J is TRBJ2-5; 12 bases are shared with TRBD2. The CDR3 length is 19 residues. Trimming at V came to 6 bases and at J to 5 bases, leaving 19 bases not matched to a gene. Germline lookup yields CDR1 LGHNT and CDR2 FRNRAP. The CDR3 DNA follows: TGTGCTAGTGGCCCCACGGGAGGGCTAGCGGGGGGGCCGATGGAGACCCAGTACTTC. Protein: CASGPTGGLAGGPMETQYF. Combining the CDR3 with reference TRBV12-5 and TRBJ2-5 gives the whole variable domain DARVTQTPRHKVTEMGQEVTMRCQPILGHNTVFWYRQTMMQGLELLAYFRNRAPLDDSGMPKDRFSAEMPDATLATLKIQPSEPRDSAVYFCASGPTGGLAGGPMETQYFGPGTRLLVL.

The chain links TRBV7-2 to TRBJ1-5; unclear D gene. V was clipped by 4 bases and J by 4 bases, with 17 bases between them. CDR3 length: 16 amino acids. Germline assignment: CDR1 SGHTA and CDR2 FQGNSA. CDR3 in amino acids: CASSSDQREENQPQHF. The CDR3 DNA follows: TGTGCCAGCAGCTCAGACCAGAGAGAGGAAAATCAGCCCCAGCATTTT.